The 5 T cell receptor beta chains listed next were all sequenced from one sample in a study of blood T cell repertoires in COVID-19. Using immunoSEQ multiplex PCR, the repertoire was profiled, and TCRdb retains in-frame clones only, with some absent. The sample yields about 170,000 clones, 87% seen once. Sequencing was performed on peripheral blood. The receptors come from a man between 18 and 35 years old with active or convalescent COVID-19.

Written as DNA, the CDR3 is TGTGCCAGCAGTTTAAAGGGGACAAATTCACCCCTCCACTTT. Translated: CASSLKGTNSPLHF. The chain uses TRBV28 and TRBJ1-6; TRBD1 is a possible D gene (6 bases). Germline CDR1 MDHEN, CDR2 SYDVKM. Trimming removed 2 bases at V and 7 bases at J, with 9 bases between. The CDR3 totals 14 residues.

This CDR3 reads CASKRETQYF. The CDR3 DNA reads TGTGCCAGCAAACGGGAGACCCAGTACTTC. The chain uses TRBV2 and TRBJ2-5; no clear D gene. This CDR3 has 10 amino acids. The germline CDR1 and CDR2 sequences are SNHLY and FYNNEI. With 7 bases removed from V and 5 bases from J, the gap between germline ends came to 5 bases.

This chain uses TRBV5-8 with TRBJ2-3; 9 nucleotides line up with TRBD2. There are 14 residues in the CDR3. Germline loops: CDR1 SGHTS, CDR2 YDEGEE. V lost 5 bases to trimming and J lost 6 bases; unmatched junction nucleotides: 7. CDR3 sequence reads: CASRARAGGDTQYF. CDR3 sequence (DNA): TGTGCCAGCAGGGCCCGGGCGGGAGGGGATACGCAGTATTTT.

This chain uses TRBV11-3 with TRBJ1-4; 7 bases agree with TRBD1. V lost 7 bases and J lost 3; bases outside the gene matches: 2. The CDR3 has 13 residues. Germline CDR1 reads SGHNT; CDR2 reads YENEEA. CDR3 in DNA: TGTGCCAGCAAGGGGGCTTCTAATGAAAAACTGTTTTTT. As protein: CASKGASNEKLFF. The variable domain in full, completed from reference TRBV11-3 and TRBJ1-4, reads EAGVVQSPRYKIIEKKQPVAFWCNPISGHNTLYWYLQNLGQGPELLIRYENEEAVDDSQLPKDRFSAERLKGVDSTLKIQPAELGDSAVYLCASKGASNEKLFFGSGTQLSVL.

This clone was observed a single time. The rearrangement uses TRBV6-5 and TRBJ1-2; D is undetermined. The V gene lost 10 bases and the J gene lost 4 bases, with 13 bases spanning the gap. Germline lookup yields CDR1 MNHEY and CDR2 SVGAGI. The CDR3 consists of 12 residues. CDR3 in amino acids: CANYSPSYGYTF. The CDR3 region has the DNA TGTGCCAACTACTCCCCGAGCTATGGCTACACCTTC.